Below, one TCR beta chain is given with its context. This entry is derived from a study of blood T cell repertoires in COVID-19. Study-level information: Nucleic acid was either cDNA or gDNA, and it came from T cells, B-cell-depleted T cells, or PBMCs.

Authors' analysis steps: Reference gene primer amplification gave estimated nucleated cell counts. Sequenced by immunoSEQ multiplex PCR; TCRdb stores in-frame clones only, minus some. V and J calls and clone size are those listed in that table; D and trimming were worked out from the DNA. This table has 250,000 to 300,000 clones, roughly 90% appearing once. V was pared by 4 bases and J by 8 bases, with 11 bases between. Germline V gene data show CDR1 as GTSNPN and CDR2 as SVGIG (reference sequence). The CDR3 runs to 11 residues. The chain is built from TRBV30 and TRBJ1-2; a weak D match, TRBD1 (5 bases). The source of this sequence is a woman aged 55-69 years with acute or convalescent COVID-19. Sequenced: peripheral blood. This CDR3 is CAWIGVSGYTF. CDR3 sequence (DNA): TGTGCCTGGATAGGGGTGAGCGGCTACACCTTC.